This paragraph covers one T cell receptor beta chain sequence. The data were obtained in a study of T-cell memory formation after mild COVID-19. Study as a whole: TCR clustering was largely donor specific.

MiXCR, applied by TCRdb to the 5' RACE reads, yields one record per CDR3 protein. The sample includes roughly 300,000 distinct CDR3 sequences, less than 9.5% seen only once; the top ten take roughly 23%. Germline CDR1 is SGHRS and CDR2 is YFSETQ. The CDR3 loop spans 16 amino acids. J was trimmed by 5 bases and V by 4 bases; bases with no gene match: 8. The sequenced sample was PBMCs or a T cell subset sorted from them (not recorded which). This chain joins TRBV5-1 and TRBJ2-3, with 12 bases identical to TRBD2. This receptor was taken from a man aged 18 to 29 who had mild COVID-19 (a few samples of this study predate the infection). Cell type and time point are not known. CDR3 sequence: CASSPGLAGRVDTQYF. DNA for the CDR3: TGCGCCAGCAGCCCCGGACTAGCGGGGCGGGTAGATACGCAGTATTTT.